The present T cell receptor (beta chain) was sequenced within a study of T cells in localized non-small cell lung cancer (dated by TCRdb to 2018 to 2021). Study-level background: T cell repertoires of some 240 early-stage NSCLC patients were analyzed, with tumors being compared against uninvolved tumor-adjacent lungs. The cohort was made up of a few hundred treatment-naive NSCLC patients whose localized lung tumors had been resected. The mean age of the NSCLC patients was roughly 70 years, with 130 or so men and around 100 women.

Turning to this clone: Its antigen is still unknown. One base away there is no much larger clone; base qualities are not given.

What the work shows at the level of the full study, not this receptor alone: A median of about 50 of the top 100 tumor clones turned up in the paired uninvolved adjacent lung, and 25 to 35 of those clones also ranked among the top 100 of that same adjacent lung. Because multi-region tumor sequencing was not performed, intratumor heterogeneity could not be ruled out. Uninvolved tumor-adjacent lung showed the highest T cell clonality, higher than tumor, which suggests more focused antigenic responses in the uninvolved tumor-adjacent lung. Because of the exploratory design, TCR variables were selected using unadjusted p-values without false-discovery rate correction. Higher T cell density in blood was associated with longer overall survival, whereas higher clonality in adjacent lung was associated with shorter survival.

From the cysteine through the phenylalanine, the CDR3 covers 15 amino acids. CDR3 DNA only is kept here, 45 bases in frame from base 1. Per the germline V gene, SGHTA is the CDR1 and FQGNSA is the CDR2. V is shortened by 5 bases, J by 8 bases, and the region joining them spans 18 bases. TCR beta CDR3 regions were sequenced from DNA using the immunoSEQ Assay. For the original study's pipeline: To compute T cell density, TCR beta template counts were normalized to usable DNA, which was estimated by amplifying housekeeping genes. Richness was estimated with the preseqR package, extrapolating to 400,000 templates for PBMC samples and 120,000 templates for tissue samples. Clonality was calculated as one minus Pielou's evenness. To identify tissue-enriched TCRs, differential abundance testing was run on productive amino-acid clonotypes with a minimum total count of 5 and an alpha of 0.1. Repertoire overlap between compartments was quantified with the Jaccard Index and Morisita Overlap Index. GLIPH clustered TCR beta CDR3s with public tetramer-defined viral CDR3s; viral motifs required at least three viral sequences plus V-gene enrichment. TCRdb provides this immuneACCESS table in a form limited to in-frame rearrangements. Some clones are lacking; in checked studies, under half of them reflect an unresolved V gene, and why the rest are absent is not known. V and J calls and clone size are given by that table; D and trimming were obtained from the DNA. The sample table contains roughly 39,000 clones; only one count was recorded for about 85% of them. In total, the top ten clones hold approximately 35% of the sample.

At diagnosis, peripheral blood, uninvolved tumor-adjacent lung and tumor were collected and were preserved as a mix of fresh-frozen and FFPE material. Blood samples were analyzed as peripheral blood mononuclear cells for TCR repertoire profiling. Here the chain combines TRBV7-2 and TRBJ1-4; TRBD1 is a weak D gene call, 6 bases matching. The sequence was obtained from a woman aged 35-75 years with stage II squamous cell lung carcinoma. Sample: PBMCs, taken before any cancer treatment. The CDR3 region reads CASSRGGRVGEKLFF. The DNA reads TGTGCCAGCAGCCGCGGGGGGCGGGTAGGCGAAAAACTGTTTTTT.